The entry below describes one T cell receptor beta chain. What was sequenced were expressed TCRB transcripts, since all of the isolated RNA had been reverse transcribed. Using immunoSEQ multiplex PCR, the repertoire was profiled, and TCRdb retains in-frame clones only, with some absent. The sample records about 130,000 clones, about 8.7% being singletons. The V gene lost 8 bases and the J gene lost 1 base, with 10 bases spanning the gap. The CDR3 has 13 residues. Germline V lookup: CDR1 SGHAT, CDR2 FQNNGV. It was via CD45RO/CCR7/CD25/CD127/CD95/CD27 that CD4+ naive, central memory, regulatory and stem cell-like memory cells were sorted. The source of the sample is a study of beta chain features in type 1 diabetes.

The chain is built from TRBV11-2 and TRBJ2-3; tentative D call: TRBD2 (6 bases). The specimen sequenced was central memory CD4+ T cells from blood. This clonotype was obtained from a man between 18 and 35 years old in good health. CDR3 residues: CASGIAGTDTQYF. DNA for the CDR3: TGTGCCAGCGGCATAGCGGGCACAGATACGCAGTATTTT.